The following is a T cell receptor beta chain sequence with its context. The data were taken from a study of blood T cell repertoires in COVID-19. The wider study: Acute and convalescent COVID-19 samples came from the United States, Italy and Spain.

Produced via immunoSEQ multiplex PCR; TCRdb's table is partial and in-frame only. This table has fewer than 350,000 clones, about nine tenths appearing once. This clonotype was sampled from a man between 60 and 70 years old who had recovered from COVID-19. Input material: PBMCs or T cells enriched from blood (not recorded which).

DNA for the CDR3: TGTGCCAGCAGTTTTACGGGAGTGCGGCGTGAGCAGTTCTTC. This sequence encodes CASSFTGVRREQFF. This rearrangement joins TRBV27 to TRBJ2-1; tentative D call: TRBD2 (6 bases). The germline gives CDR1 MNHEY, CDR2 SMNVEV (reference sequence). The CDR3 length is 14 residues. The V end lost 3 bases, the J end lost 9 bases, and 15 bases lay between the germline ends.